These 24 T cell receptor beta chains came from one sample sequenced in a study of CD8 T cells in Susac syndrome. A quantity of about 0.45 to 1 ug RNA underwent reverse transcription using random hexamers. TCRdb itself ran the immunoSEQ multiplex PCR reads through MiXCR, one entry per CDR3 protein. The sample lists under 200,000 distinct CDR3 sequences; about 95% were seen once. The sample consisted of CD4+ T cells from PBMCs. The receptor source for this set is a human donor in good health.

This chain joins TRBV27 and TRBJ2-7, with 11 positions matching TRBD1. Trimming took 2 bases from V and 6 from J; bases not matched to a gene: 0. Germline V gives CDR1 MNHEY, CDR2 SMNVEV (reference sequence). The CDR3 is 13 amino acids. The chain's CDR3 is CASSLGTGGEQYF. CDR3 coding DNA: TGTGCCAGCAGTTTAGGGACAGGGGGCGAGCAGTACTTC.

The V call is TRBV18, the J call TRBJ1-2; D possibly corresponds to TRBD1 (6 bases). The V end was cut by 3 bases, the J end by 6 bases, with 14 bases between. Germline CDR1 and CDR2: KGHSH and LQKENI. The CDR3 is made up of 14 amino acids. CDR3 sequence reads: CASSPDAGGHGYTF. In nucleotides, the CDR3 is TGTGCCAGCTCACCGGACGCGGGGGGGCATGGCTACACCTTC.

The chain combines TRBV29-1 with TRBJ1-2; possible D gene TRBD1, 6 bases. The CDR3 is made up of 14 amino acids. Germline CDR1 and CDR2: SQVTM and ANQGSEA. V lost 7 bases, J lost 8 bases, and 23 bases lay in between. The CDR3, as DNA: TGCAGCGGATATAGGACAGTCGACTCAGGGGGCTACACCTTC. It codes for CSGYRTVDSGGYTF.

The gene calls are TRBV29-1 and TRBJ1-2; D remains ambiguous. There are 14 residues in the CDR3. V was clipped by 3 bases and J by 0 bases, with 11 bases between them. The V gene's germline CDR1 is SQVTM and CDR2 ANQGSEA. The CDR3 reads CSVDHQATNYGYTF. The CDR3 DNA reads as TGCAGCGTTGATCACCAGGCTACTAACTATGGCTACACCTTC.

This chain joins TRBV7-9 and TRBJ2-7; D possibly matches TRBD1 or TRBD2 (5 bases each). Germline lookup yields CDR1 SEHNR and CDR2 FQNEAQ (reference sequence). V was pared by 5 bases and J by 1 base, with 15 bases between. The CDR3 consists of 15 residues. CDR3 sequence: CASSNSGTQSYEQYF. The CDR3 bases are TGTGCCAGCAGCAACTCCGGGACGCAGTCCTACGAGCAGTACTTC.

The chain recombines TRBV12-3 or TRBV12-4 with TRBJ2-1; 9 bases align to TRBD2. There are 15 residues in the CDR3. V trimming: 5 bases; J trimming: 2 bases; junction bases outside the gene matches: 4. In DNA, the CDR3 is TGTGCCAGCAGTCCTCTAGCGGGGCCCTACAATGAGCAGTTCTTC. Translated, it gives CASSPLAGPYNEQFF.

V usage is TRBV3-1 and J usage is TRBJ2-1; D is perhaps TRBD1 (6 bases). V was shortened by 0 bases and J by 6 bases, with 9 bases between the two germline ends. The CDR3 runs to 14 residues. The V gene's germline CDR1 is LGHDT and CDR2 YNNKEL (reference sequence). CDR3 in DNA: TGTGCCAGCAGCCAAGAAGGGGGATCCAATGAGCAGTTCTTC. Its translation is CASSQEGGSNEQFF.

The chain combines TRBV9 with TRBJ2-1, with 12 bases aligning to TRBD2. The CDR3 contains 16 residues. Germline-derived CDR1 and CDR2 are SGDLS and YYNGEE. V lost 3 bases, J lost 5 bases, and 6 bases stayed unmatched. In DNA form, the CDR3 reads TGTGCCAGCAGCGGAAGACTAGCGGGAGTGAACAATGAGCAGTTCTTC. Translated: CASSGRLAGVNNEQFF.

This chain joins TRBV3-1 and TRBJ2-2; perhaps D is TRBD1 or TRBD2 (6 bases each). The CDR3 is 14 amino acids. Germline V CDR1 and CDR2: LGHDT, YNNKEL (reference sequence). The V end was cut by 4 bases, the J end by 6 bases, with 12 bases between. The CDR3 coding sequence is TGTGCCAGCAGCCCTCTCCGGGGGCCCGGGGAGCTGTTTTTT. This encodes CASSPLRGPGELFF.

The chain links TRBV5-1 to TRBJ1-1; TRBD1 matches at 7 bases. The junction had 14 bases not matched to a gene; V was cut back by 2 bases and J by 10 bases. This CDR3 comprises 15 residues. The germline V gene has CDR1 SGHRS and CDR2 YFSETQ. The CDR3 here is CASSFLDRDRVGAFF. DNA for the CDR3: TGCGCCAGCAGCTTCCTCGACAGGGACCGGGTCGGAGCTTTCTTT.

The chain combines TRBV24-1 with TRBJ2-1; 10 nucleotides agree with TRBD1. The CDR3 covers 17 residues. In germline, CDR1 is KGHDR, CDR2 SFDVKD. V lost 4 bases and J lost 5; bases outside the gene matches: 10. The CDR3 DNA reads as TGTGCCACCAGTGACCCTACCAGACAGGGGGCCGACAATGAGCAGTTCTTC. Its translation is CATSDPTRQGADNEQFF.

The chain employs TRBV29-1 and TRBJ1-1; unclear D gene. CDR3 length: 12 amino acids. V lost 3 bases and J lost 0, with 5 bases in between. Germline loops: CDR1 SQVTM, CDR2 ANQGSEA. The CDR3 reads CSVETLNTEAFF. The CDR3 nucleotides are TGCAGCGTTGAGACATTGAACACTGAAGCTTTCTTT.

This chain links TRBV29-1 with TRBJ1-6; 8 nucleotides line up with TRBD1. The CDR3 length is 13 residues. CDR1 is SQVTM and CDR2 is ANQGSEA in the germline V gene. Trimming removed 7 bases from V and 10 bases from J; junction bases left unmatched: 9. This chain's CDR3 is CSAGQGRESPLHF. CDR3 nucleotide sequence: TGCAGCGCCGGACAGGGAAGGGAATCACCCCTCCACTTT. Using reference TRBV29-1 and TRBJ1-6 for the parts outside the CDR3, the full variable domain is SAVISQKPSRDICQRGTSLTIQCQVDSQVTMMFWYRQQPGQSLTLIATANQGSEATYESGFVIDKFPISRPNLTFSTLTVSNMSPEDSSIYLCSAGQGRESPLHFGNGTRLTVT.

V usage is TRBV29-1 and J usage is TRBJ1-1, with D maybe TRBD1 (5 bases). The CDR3 sequence is 11 residues long. Germline CDR1 and CDR2: SQVTM and ANQGSEA. Trimming pared 8 bases from V and 4 bases from J, leaving 11 bases between. The CDR3 DNA is TGCAGCATGCAGGGAGGCACTGAAGCTTTCTTT. The encoded protein is CSMQGGTEAFF.

V and J are TRBV3-1 and TRBJ2-7; D might be TRBD1 (6 bases). V was pared by 4 bases and J by 9 bases, with 22 bases between. The CDR3 loop spans 15 amino acids. Per the germline V gene, CDR1 is LGHDT and CDR2 is YNNKEL (reference sequence). CDR3 amino acids: CASSLGVRGPRSQYF. For the CDR3, the DNA is TGTGCCAGCAGCCTGGGTGTCAGGGGACCCAGGTCGCAGTACTTC.

The chain joins TRBV6-5 to TRBJ1-2; 9 bases align to TRBD1. The V segment lost 6 bases and the J segment 4 bases; nucleotides outside the gene matches: 3. The length of the CDR3 is 13 residues. Germline V gene lookup returns CDR1 MNHEY and CDR2 SVGAGI. Written as DNA, the CDR3 is TGTGCCAGCAGCACAGGGGGCGGCTATGGCTACACCTTC. Amino acids: CASSTGGGYGYTF.

The chain couples TRBV3-1 to TRBJ2-7; maybe TRBD1 (5 bases). Trimming left V 7 bases short and J 1 base short, with 17 bases between. This CDR3 has 15 amino acids. The germline CDR1 and CDR2 sequences are LGHDT and YNNKEL (reference sequence). As DNA, the CDR3 is TGTGCCAGCACCCCCGCCGACAGTGTTTCCTACGAGCAGTACGTC. It is translated as CASTPADSVSYEQYV.

The chain combines TRBV20-1 with TRBJ1-4, with 7 bases identical to TRBD1. CDR1 DFQATT and CDR2 SNEGSKA come from the germline V gene (reference sequence). This CDR3 is built from 16 residues. V gave up 5 bases and J gave up 0 bases; unmatched junction bases: 9. CDR3 in amino acids: CSAQETGPATNEKLFF. The CDR3 DNA is TGCAGTGCTCAAGAGACAGGGCCTGCAACTAATGAAAAACTGTTTTTT.

V usage is TRBV20-1 and J usage is TRBJ2-5, with D possibly TRBD1 on 6 matching bases. Trimming removed 0 bases at V and 4 bases at J, with 15 bases between. The CDR3 covers 15 residues. In germline, CDR1 is DFQATT, CDR2 SNEGSKA (reference sequence). The CDR3 sequence is CSARDLGQGRETQYF. The CDR3 DNA reads TGCAGTGCTAGAGATTTAGGCCAGGGGCGAGAGACCCAGTACTTC.

This sequence joins TRBV25-1 and TRBJ2-1; D may be TRBD1 (5 bases). Per germline, CDR1 MGHDK and CDR2 SYGVNS. This CDR3 is built from 14 residues. The V gene lost 4 bases and the J gene lost 4 bases, with 11 bases spanning the gap. The chain's CDR3 is CASSGWTNYNEQFF. The CDR3 nucleotides read TGTGCCAGCAGTGGCTGGACAAATTACAATGAGCAGTTCTTC.

The chain combines TRBV10-2 with TRBJ2-3; 8 nucleotides line up with TRBD2. CDR1 WSHSY and CDR2 SAAADI come from the germline V gene. The CDR3 is 15 residues long. J lost 1 base, V lost 8 bases, and 8 bases had no gene match. The CDR3 coding sequence is TGCGCCAGCTACGATACTAGCGGACGCACAGATACGCAGTATTTT. It codes for CASYDTSGRTDTQYF.

The rearrangement links TRBV4-3 to TRBJ2-7; D not resolved. V was clipped by 0 bases and J by 9 bases, with 21 bases between them. The CDR3 has 16 residues. The germline V gene encodes CDR1 LGHNA and CDR2 YSLEER. CDR3 loop: CASSQDLELQHRGQYF. The CDR3 DNA reads as TGCGCCAGCAGCCAAGATTTGGAGCTACAGCACCGAGGGCAGTACTTC.

This clonotype appeared once. V and J are TRBV7-8 and TRBJ1-2; D unclear. V shed 9 bases and J shed 8 bases, with 22 bases lying between them. Germline CDR1 SGHVS, CDR2 FQNEAQ. This CDR3 is 14 amino acids long. The CDR3 sequence is CASSTTWLGGGYTF. CDR3 DNA: TGTGCCAGTTCCACCACCTGGTTAGGAGGCGGCTACACCTTC. The whole variable domain, remainder taken from reference TRBV7-8 and TRBJ1-2, is GAGVSQSPRYKVAKRGQDVALRCDPISGHVSLFWYQQALGQGPEFLTYFQNEAQLDKSGLPSDRFFAERPEGSVSTLKIQRTQQEDSAVYLCASSTTWLGGGYTFGSGTRLTVV.

The chain combines TRBV7-3 with TRBJ2-3; 9 positions agree with TRBD2. The germline V gene encodes CDR1 SGHTA and CDR2 FQGTGA. This CDR3 region has 15 residues. Trimming at V came to 1 base and at J to 6 bases, leaving 5 bases not matched to a gene. CDR3 loop: CASSLRGLAGDTQYF. The DNA for the CDR3 is TGTGCCAGCAGCTTAAGGGGACTAGCTGGTGATACGCAGTATTTT.